One and the same sample provided the 21 T cell receptor beta chains below, sequenced in a study of blood T cell repertoires in COVID-19. Using immunoSEQ multiplex PCR, the repertoire was profiled, and TCRdb retains in-frame clones only, with some absent. Here the sample spans about 160,000 clones, under 90% being singletons. The sequenced material came from PBMCs or T cells enriched from blood (not recorded which). These receptors came from a woman aged 55-69 years who had recovered from COVID-19.

This chain links TRBV7-8 with TRBJ1-1; D is ambiguous. Trimming stripped 5 bases from V and 5 bases from J, with 9 bases between. This CDR3 contains 12 residues. In germline, CDR1 is SGHVS, CDR2 FQNEAQ. This CDR3 reads CASSLQVTEAFF. Here the CDR3 DNA reads TGTGCCAGCAGCCTCCAGGTTACTGAAGCTTTCTTT.

The chain joins TRBV11-1 to TRBJ1-3; 7 bases agree with TRBD1. V dropped 9 bases and J dropped 0; count of bases not matched to a gene: 11. CDR1 and CDR2 from the germline V gene are SGHAT and FQDESV (reference sequence). The CDR3 has 16 residues. CDR3 nucleotides: TGTGCCAGGGGGCAGGGGGATAGGGTCTCTGGAAACACCATATATTTT. Protein product: CARGQGDRVSGNTIYF.

The CDR3 region has the DNA TGTGCCAGCAGCGTAGCACAGGGTTCCACCGGGGAGCTGTTTTTT. Protein sequence: CASSVAQGSTGELFF. V and J are TRBV9 and TRBJ2-2, with TRBD1 as a possible D gene (6 bases). This CDR3 comprises 15 residues. The V gene lost 0 bases and the J gene lost 4 bases, with 10 bases spanning the gap. Germline V lookup: CDR1 SGDLS, CDR2 YYNGEE.

V and J are TRBV24-1 and TRBJ2-3; 7 bases agree with TRBD2. From germline, CDR1 is KGHDR and CDR2 SFDVKD. The V segment lost 5 bases and the J segment 5 bases; nucleotides outside the gene matches: 6. The CDR3 contains 14 residues. The chain's CDR3 is CATSGGREGDTQYF. CDR3 nucleotides: TGTGCCACCAGTGGGGGCAGGGAGGGAGATACGCAGTATTTT.

The V and J genes are TRBV19 and TRBJ2-3, with D tentatively TRBD2 (5 bases). The V gene's germline CDR1 is LNHDA and CDR2 SQIVND (reference sequence). V gave up 1 base and J gave up 4 bases, with 15 bases separating them. This CDR3 is 16 amino acids long. CDR3 in DNA: TGTGCCAGTAGTATAGTGGTGACTACCGGCCCAGATACGCAGTATTTT. Residues: CASSIVVTTGPDTQYF.

CDR3 nucleotide sequence: TGTGCCAGCAGCTTAGGGCAGGGAAATCAGCCCCAGCATTTT. Its protein is CASSLGQGNQPQHF. V and J are TRBV7-2 and TRBJ1-5; TRBD1 is a possible D gene (5 bases). V lost 1 base and J lost 4, with 8 bases in between. Looked up from germline, CDR1 is SGHTA and CDR2 is FQGNSA. The CDR3 totals 14 residues. Using reference TRBV7-2 and TRBJ1-5 for the parts outside the CDR3, the full variable domain is GAGVSQSPSNKVTEKGKDVELRCDPISGHTALYWYRQSLGQGLEFLIYFQGNSAPDKSGLPSDRFSAERTGGSVSTLTIQRTQQEDSAVYLCASSLGQGNQPQHFGDGTRLSIL.

V and J are TRBV3-1 (or the pseudogene TRBV3-2) and TRBJ1-6; D is unresolved. Deletions cut 1 base from V and 5 bases from J, with 3 bases between. CDR1 and CDR2 (germline): LGHDT, YNNKEL (reference sequence). The length of the CDR3 is 13 residues. As DNA, the CDR3 is TGTGCCAGCAGCCAAGTAAATAATTCACCCCTCCACTTT. Its translation: CASSQVNNSPLHF.

This chain joins TRBV2 and TRBJ2-6, with 9 bases lining up with TRBD1. The germline gives CDR1 SNHLY, CDR2 FYNNEI. Trimming took 11 bases from V and 0 from J; bases not matched to a gene: 14. The CDR3 is 18 amino acids. The CDR3: CAGLPGQGVPSGANVLTF. The CDR3 DNA sequence: TGTGCCGGACTACCGGGACAGGGTGTCCCCTCTGGGGCCAACGTCCTGACTTTC.

The rearrangement links TRBV7-2 to TRBJ1-1; D is unclear. CDR1 is SGHTA and CDR2 is FQGNSA in the germline V gene. The CDR3 sequence is 16 residues long. The ends were cut back, 5 bases at V and 0 bases at J, with 16 bases in the middle. In nucleotides, the CDR3 is TGTGCCAGCAGCCCGGAAGGGCGGGGATTGAACACTGAAGCTTTCTTT. It translates to CASSPEGRGLNTEAFF.

The chain joins TRBV18 to TRBJ2-1; D gene uncertain. The germline V gene encodes CDR1 KGHSH and CDR2 LQKENI. The CDR3 extends over 15 amino acids. Trimming shortened V by 3 bases and J by 7 bases, and 16 bases separated the two germline ends. CDR3 DNA sequence: TGTGCCAGCTCACCTGGATTAAGCGTGGTTAATGAGCAGTTCTTC. Protein product: CASSPGLSVVNEQFF. The full variable domain, in which reference TRBV18 and TRBJ2-1 provide the parts outside the CDR3, is NAGVMQNPRHLVRRRGQEARLRCSPMKGHSHVYWYRQLPEEGLKFMVYLQKENIIDESGMPKERFSAEFPKEGPSILRIQQVVRGDSAAYFCASSPGLSVVNEQFFGPGTRLTVL.

V gene TRBV30 combines with J gene TRBJ2-5, with a weak D call TRBD1 (5 bases). Germline-derived CDR1 and CDR2 are GTSNPN and SVGIG (reference sequence). Deletions cut 4 bases from V and 5 bases from J, with 11 bases between. The CDR3 is 12 residues long. The CDR3 DNA sequence: TGTGCCTGGACCAGCCAGGGCGAGACCCAGTACTTC. This encodes CAWTSQGETQYF.

Only a few counts were recorded for this clone. The chain recombines TRBV6-6 with TRBJ1-1; D remains unclear. The germline CDR1 and CDR2 sequences are MNHNY and SVGAGI (reference sequence). This CDR3 has 15 amino acids. Trimming pared 0 bases from V and 0 bases from J, leaving 8 bases between. CDR3 residues: CASSYSTELNTEAFF. As DNA, the CDR3 is TGTGCCAGCAGTTACTCGACGGAGCTGAACACTGAAGCTTTCTTT.

The J gene is TRBJ2-7, the V gene TRBV19; 9 nucleotides match TRBD2. The CDR3 is 14 residues long. With 3 bases clipped from V and 3 bases from J, the junction kept 3 bases outside the gene matches. Germline assignment: CDR1 LNHDA and CDR2 SQIVND (reference sequence). The CDR3 here is CASSIASGVYEQYF. CDR3 bases: TGTGCCAGTAGTATTGCTAGCGGGGTCTACGAGCAGTACTTC.

This chain joins TRBV18 and TRBJ2-1; possible D gene TRBD1, 6 bases. CDR1 KGHSH and CDR2 LQKENI come from the germline V gene. CDR3 length: 16 amino acids. V was pared by 5 bases and J by 0 bases, with 14 bases between. The chain's CDR3 is CASSGQTWSSYNEQFF. CDR3 DNA sequence: TGTGCCAGCTCAGGACAGACTTGGAGCTCCTACAATGAGCAGTTCTTC.

The gene calls are TRBV19 and TRBJ1-2; TRBD1 matches at 8 bases. The trim removed 5 bases at V and 4 bases at J, leaving 12 bases unmatched. The CDR3 has 16 amino acids. Germline V gives CDR1 LNHDA, CDR2 SQIVND (reference sequence). CDR3 DNA: TGTGCCAGTAGTCCGAATGACAGGGGCTCTATCTATGGCTACACCTTC. Translated, it gives CASSPNDRGSIYGYTF.

The gene calls are TRBV30 and TRBJ1-5, with a possible D match to TRBD1 (6 bases). The CDR3 has 16 residues. Germline V lookup: CDR1 GTSNPN, CDR2 SVGIG (reference sequence). V lost 2 bases, J lost 4 bases, and 18 bases lay in between. This CDR3 is CAWSSQTGGLNQPQHF. In DNA, the CDR3 is TGTGCCTGGAGTTCCCAAACGGGGGGCTTGAATCAGCCCCAGCATTTT. Based on the CDR3 plus reference TRBV30 and TRBJ1-5, the full variable domain is SQTIHQWPATLVQPVGSPLSLECTVEGTSNPNLYWYRQAAGRGLQLLFYSVGIGQISSEVPQNLSASRPQDRQFILSSKKLLLSDSGFYLCAWSSQTGGLNQPQHFGDGTRLSIL.

This chain links TRBV3-1 (or the pseudogene TRBV3-2) with TRBJ1-5; 7 positions agree with TRBD1. The J segment lost 16 bases and the V segment lost 1 base, leaving 7 bases of the junction unmatched. Germline lookup yields CDR1 LGHDT and CDR2 YNNKEL (reference sequence). The CDR3 has 12 amino acids. CDR3 nucleotides: TGTGCCAGCAGCCAAGCAGGGGGAGTTCTCCATTTT. This sequence encodes CASSQAGGVLHF.

The V and J genes are TRBV19 and TRBJ2-2; 9 nucleotides agree with TRBD1. The CDR3 runs to 15 residues. The J segment lost 5 bases and the V segment lost 4 bases, leaving 5 bases of the junction unmatched. The germline V gene encodes CDR1 LNHDA and CDR2 SQIVND (reference sequence). CDR3 DNA sequence: TGTGCCAGTAGTACTGGGACAGGGAGGACCGGGGAGCTGTTTTTT. Translation: CASSTGTGRTGELFF.

The genes are TRBV21-1 and TRBJ1-6; the table's TRBD1 call for D was not verified on the DNA. TRBV21-1 is labeled a pseudogene. CDR3 length equals 18 residues. The CDR3 region is CASSKGNSQGTYNSPLHF. The CDR3 DNA reads as TGTGCCAGCAGCAAAGGAAACAGCCAGGGGACCTATAATTCACCCCTCCACTTT.

V and J are TRBV19 and TRBJ2-2; D is perhaps TRBD2 (6 bases). The CDR3 consists of 13 residues. Germline V gene sequence: CDR1 LNHDA, CDR2 SQIVND (reference sequence). Trimming took 4 bases from V and 4 from J, leaving 7 bases between them. The CDR3, as DNA: TGTGCCAGTAGTACCGGGGGCACCGGGGAGCTGTTTTTT. This sequence encodes CASSTGGTGELFF. The full variable domain, rest sourced from reference TRBV19 and TRBJ2-2, is DGGITQSPKYLFRKEGQNVTLSCEQNLNHDAMYWYRQDPGQGLRLIYYSQIVNDFQKGDIAEGYSVSREKKESFPLTVTSAQKNPTAFYLCASSTGGTGELFFGEGSRLTVL.

V gene TRBV30 combines with J gene TRBJ1-5, with D maybe TRBD1 (5 bases). V was cut by 4 bases and J by 0 bases, with 10 bases left in between. Germline CDR1 GTSNPN, CDR2 SVGIG (reference sequence). The CDR3 has 14 amino acids. CDR3 sequence: CAWKPGISNQPQHF. CDR3 bases: TGTGCCTGGAAACCAGGGATTAGCAATCAGCCCCAGCATTTT. The entire variable domain, with the rest obtained from reference TRBV30 and TRBJ1-5, is as follows: SQTIHQWPATLVQPVGSPLSLECTVEGTSNPNLYWYRQAAGRGLQLLFYSVGIGQISSEVPQNLSASRPQDRQFILSSKKLLLSDSGFYLCAWKPGISNQPQHFGDGTRLSIL.